This TCR beta chain was sequenced in a study of blood T cell repertoires in COVID-19. The V gene lost 6 bases and the J gene lost 2 bases, with 16 bases spanning the gap. This CDR3 has 15 residues. CDR1 is MNHEY and CDR2 is SVGAGI in the germline V gene. Repertoires were generated with immunoSEQ multiplex PCR, while TCRdb's copy carries only in-frame clones and drops some. This table has tens of thousands of clones, roughly 87% appearing once. This chain joins TRBV6-5 and TRBJ2-5, with a possible D match to TRBD1 (6 bases). The sequenced sample consisted of peripheral blood. The clonotype originates from a male donor with acute or convalescent COVID-19. In DNA, the CDR3 is TGTGCCAGCAGCTCCTGGGACACCCCTCAAGAGACCCAGTACTTC. The encoded protein is CASSSWDTPQETQYF.